This T cell receptor (beta chain) emerged from a study of T-cell memory formation after mild COVID-19. General study findings and limits: Clones that contracted from day 15 to 85 had balanced CD4/CD8; later expanders were CD4+ biased.

TCRdb re-analysed the 5' RACE reads in MiXCR, keeping a single row per CDR3 protein. The sample includes hundreds of thousands of distinct CDR3 sequences, approximately 25% seen only once; the top ten take 9.5% to 15%. Note on this clonotype: What it binds is unknown.

The CDR3 length is 13 residues. The V gene end was trimmed by 9 bases and the J gene end by 3 bases; junction bases not matched to a gene: 6. The germline CDR1 and CDR2 sequences are KGHDR and SFDVKD. Sequenced material: PBMCs or a T cell subset sorted from them (not recorded which). The receptor's source is an adult woman who had mild COVID-19 (a few samples of this study predate the infection). Cell type and time point are not known. This chain links TRBV24-1 with TRBJ2-5, with 7 bases aligning to TRBD1. In nucleotides, the CDR3 is TGTGCCACCGGGGGACAGCTTAAAGAGACCCAGTACTTC. Translated: CATGGQLKETQYF.